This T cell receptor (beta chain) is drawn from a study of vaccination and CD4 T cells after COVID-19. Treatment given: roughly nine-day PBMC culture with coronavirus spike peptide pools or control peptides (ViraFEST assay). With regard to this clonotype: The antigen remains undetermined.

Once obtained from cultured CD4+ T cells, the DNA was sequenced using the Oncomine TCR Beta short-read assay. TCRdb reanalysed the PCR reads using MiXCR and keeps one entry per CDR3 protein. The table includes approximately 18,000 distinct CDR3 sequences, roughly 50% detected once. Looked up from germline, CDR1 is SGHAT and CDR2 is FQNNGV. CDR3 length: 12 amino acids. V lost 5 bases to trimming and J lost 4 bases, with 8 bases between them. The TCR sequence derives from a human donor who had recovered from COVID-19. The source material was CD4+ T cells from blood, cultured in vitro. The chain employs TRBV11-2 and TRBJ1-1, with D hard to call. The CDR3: CASSREGTEAFF. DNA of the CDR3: TGTGCCAGCAGCCGGGAGGGCACTGAAGCTTTCTTT.